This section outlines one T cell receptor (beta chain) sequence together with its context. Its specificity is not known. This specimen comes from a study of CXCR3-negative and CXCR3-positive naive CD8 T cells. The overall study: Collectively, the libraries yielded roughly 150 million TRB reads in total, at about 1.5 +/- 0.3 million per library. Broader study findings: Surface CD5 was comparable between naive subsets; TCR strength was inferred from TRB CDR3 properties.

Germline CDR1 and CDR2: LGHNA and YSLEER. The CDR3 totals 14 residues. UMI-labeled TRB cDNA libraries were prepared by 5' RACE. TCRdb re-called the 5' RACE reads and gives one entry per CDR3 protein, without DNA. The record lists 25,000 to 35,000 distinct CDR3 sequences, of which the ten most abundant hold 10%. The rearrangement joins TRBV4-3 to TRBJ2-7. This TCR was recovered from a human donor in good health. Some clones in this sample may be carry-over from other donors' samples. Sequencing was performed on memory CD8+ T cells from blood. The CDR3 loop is CASSQEQRPYEQYF.